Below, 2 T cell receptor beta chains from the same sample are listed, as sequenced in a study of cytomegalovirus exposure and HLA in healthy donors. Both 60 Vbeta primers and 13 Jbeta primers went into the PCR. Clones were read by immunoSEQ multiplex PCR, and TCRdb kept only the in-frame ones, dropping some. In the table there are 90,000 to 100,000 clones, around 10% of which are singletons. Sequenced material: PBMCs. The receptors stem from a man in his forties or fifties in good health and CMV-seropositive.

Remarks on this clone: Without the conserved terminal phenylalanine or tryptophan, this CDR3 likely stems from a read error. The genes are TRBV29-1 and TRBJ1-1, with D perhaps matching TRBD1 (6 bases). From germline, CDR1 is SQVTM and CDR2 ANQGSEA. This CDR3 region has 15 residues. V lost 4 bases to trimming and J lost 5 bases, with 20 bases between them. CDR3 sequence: CSVVGTGSEKTEAFL. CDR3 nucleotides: TGCAGCGTTGTAGGAACAGGGTCAGAGAAAACTGAAGCTTTCTTG.

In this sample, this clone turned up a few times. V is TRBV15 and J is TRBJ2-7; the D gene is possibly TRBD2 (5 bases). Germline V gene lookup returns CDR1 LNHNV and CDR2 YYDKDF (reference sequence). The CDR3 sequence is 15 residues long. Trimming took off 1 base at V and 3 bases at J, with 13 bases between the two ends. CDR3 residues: CATSRVSGIGYEQYF. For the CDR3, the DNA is TGTGCCACCAGCAGAGTATCGGGGATCGGCTACGAGCAGTACTTC.